Shown below are 23 T cell receptor beta chains from a single sample sequenced in a study of immune evolution from preneoplasia to lung adenocarcinoma. The data were produced by immunoSEQ multiplex PCR, yet TCRdb's version contains in-frame clones alone and is incomplete. The repertoire has thousands of clones, roughly 85% of them found once; the top ten carry under 7%. The specimen sequenced was FFPE minimally invasive lung adenocarcinoma tissue. The receptors here all came from an older person with lung adenocarcinoma.

This chain links TRBV19 with TRBJ2-1; unclear D gene. Deletions cut 5 bases from V and 7 bases from J, with 18 bases between. The CDR3 has 15 residues. Germline CDR1 is LNHDA and CDR2 is SQIVND (reference sequence). The CDR3 sequence: CASSAGSSLENEQFF. Here the CDR3 DNA reads TGTGCCAGTAGTGCCGGCTCGTCCCTGGAAAATGAGCAGTTCTTC.

V usage is TRBV7-9 and J usage is TRBJ2-3; D gene unclear. Trimming shortened V by 3 bases and J by 1 base, and 5 bases separated the two germline ends. Looked up from germline, CDR1 is SEHNR and CDR2 is FQNEAQ (reference sequence). The CDR3 is 13 amino acids. Written as DNA, the CDR3 is TGTGCCAGCAGCTTTCGCCGCACAGATACGCAGTATTTT. This sequence encodes CASSFRRTDTQYF.

The V gene is TRBV19, the J gene TRBJ1-5; 10 bases agree with TRBD1. The germline CDR1 and CDR2 sequences are LNHDA and SQIVND (reference sequence). Trimming at V came to 6 bases and at J to 6 bases, leaving 5 bases not matched to a gene. The CDR3 is made up of 14 amino acids. This CDR3 reads CASRPGQGGQPQHF. The CDR3 nucleotides read TGTGCCAGTAGACCCGGACAGGGGGGTCAGCCCCAGCATTTT.

This chain connects TRBV18 to TRBJ1-2, with 12 bases aligning to TRBD1. Germline values: CDR1 KGHSH, CDR2 LQKENI. V dropped 3 bases and J dropped 8; count of bases not matched to a gene: 7. The CDR3 covers 15 residues. CDR3 loop: CASSPAGTGGKGYTF. Written as DNA, the CDR3 is TGTGCCAGCTCACCCGCCGGGACAGGGGGCAAAGGCTACACCTTC.

This clone has only one observation. The rearrangement joins TRBV29-1 to TRBJ2-2, with D possibly being TRBD1 (6 bases). V gave up 7 bases and J gave up 2 bases, with 14 bases separating them. CDR1 is SQVTM and CDR2 is ANQGSEA in the germline V gene. The CDR3 spans 14 residues. CDR3 region: CSAGLGANTGELFF. CDR3 DNA sequence: TGCAGCGCCGGATTGGGGGCTAACACCGGGGAGCTGTTTTTT.

The chain links TRBV6-5 to TRBJ1-6; D is ambiguous. The CDR3 length is 13 residues. CDR1 MNHEY and CDR2 SVGAGI come from the germline V gene. V was shortened by 4 bases and J by 7 bases, with 8 bases between the two germline ends. Written as DNA, the CDR3 is TGTGCCAGCAGTTCGGTGGGGAATTCACCCCTCCACTTT. It is translated as CASSSVGNSPLHF.

The chain uses TRBV7-2 and TRBJ1-5, with D possibly being TRBD1 (6 bases). With 8 bases removed from V and 5 bases from J, the gap between germline ends came to 10 bases. The CDR3 is made up of 12 amino acids. CDR1 and CDR2 from the germline V gene are SGHTA and FQGNSA. CDR3 DNA sequence: TGTGCCAGCGGGACACGCTATCAGCCCCAGCATTTT. Its translation is CASGTRYQPQHF.

The chain combines TRBV29-1 with TRBJ2-1, with 8 bases aligning to TRBD2. J lost 0 bases, V lost 8 bases, and 3 bases had no gene match. This CDR3 has 13 amino acids. Germline loops: CDR1 SQVTM, CDR2 ANQGSEA. The CDR3 loop is CSMSGSSYNEQFF. The CDR3 nucleotides read TGCAGCATGAGCGGGAGCTCCTACAATGAGCAGTTCTTC.

The chain links TRBV9 to TRBJ1-1; D is possibly TRBD1 (5 bases). The germline V gene has CDR1 SGDLS and CDR2 YYNGEE. The CDR3 has 13 amino acids. Trimming took off 0 bases at V and 6 bases at J, with 9 bases between the two ends. The CDR3 DNA sequence: TGTGCCAGCAGCGTAGATCTGGGGGCTGAAGCTTTCTTT. This encodes CASSVDLGAEAFF.

The chain links TRBV28 to TRBJ1-5; maybe TRBD1 (6 bases). V gave up 6 bases and J gave up 1 base, with 13 bases separating them. Germline CDR1 is MDHEN and CDR2 is SYDVKM. CDR3 length equals 15 residues. The CDR3 sequence: CASSPNRASNQPQHF. The CDR3 DNA follows: TGTGCCAGCAGCCCTAACAGGGCGAGCAATCAGCCCCAGCATTTT.

The chain recombines TRBV30 with TRBJ1-1, with 8 bases matching TRBD1. This CDR3 contains 13 residues. The ends lost 5 bases at V and 6 bases at J; junction bases unmatched: 8. The germline V gene encodes CDR1 GTSNPN and CDR2 SVGIG (reference sequence). The CDR3 region is CAWGRTTGAEAFF. For the CDR3, the DNA is TGTGCCTGGGGGCGCACGACAGGGGCTGAAGCTTTCTTT.

J is TRBJ2-5 and V is TRBV5-4; TRBD1 or TRBD2 may be the D gene (6 bases each). V lost 0 bases to trimming and J lost 5 bases, with 8 bases between them. Per the germline V gene, CDR1 is SGHNT and CDR2 is YYREEE (reference sequence). The CDR3 totals 13 residues. The CDR3 loop reads CASSLEGGETQYF. CDR3 coding DNA: TGTGCCAGCAGCTTGGAGGGGGGCGAGACCCAGTACTTC.

V gene TRBV29-1 combines with J gene TRBJ1-1, with a tentative D call TRBD1 (6 bases). V lost 1 base to trimming and J lost 1 base, with 16 bases between them. The germline CDR1 and CDR2 sequences are SQVTM and ANQGSEA. This CDR3 has 16 residues. The CDR3: CSVEAPKGGRNTEAFF. The CDR3 DNA sequence: TGCAGCGTTGAAGCCCCGAAGGGGGGTCGGAACACTGAAGCTTTCTTT.

V gene TRBV2 combines with J gene TRBJ2-7; D gene ambiguous. The V end lost 4 bases, the J end lost 0 bases, and 10 bases lay between the germline ends. The length of the CDR3 is 14 residues. Germline assignment: CDR1 SNHLY and CDR2 FYNNEI. The CDR3, as DNA: TGTGCCAGCAGTGGTGCAGGAGTCTCCTACGAGCAGTACTTC. Translation: CASSGAGVSYEQYF.

The chain carries TRBV15 and TRBJ2-3, with 14 bases fitting TRBD2. The CDR3 sequence is 16 residues long. V lost 8 bases, J lost 8 bases, and 12 bases stayed unmatched. The germline V gene encodes CDR1 LNHNV and CDR2 YYDKDF (reference sequence). For the CDR3, the DNA is TGTGCCACCCAGGCCCGACTAGCGGGGGGGCCAGGTACGCAGTATTTT. As protein: CATQARLAGGPGTQYF.

This clone was seen a few times. The chain has TRBV11-2 and TRBJ2-2, with D unclear. The CDR3 is made up of 13 amino acids. Trimming shortened V by 5 bases and J by 3 bases, and 7 bases separated the two germline ends. Germline assignment: CDR1 SGHAT and CDR2 FQNNGV. CDR3 DNA sequence: TGTGCCAGCAGCCTCCTGGACACCGGGGAGCTGTTTTTT. This translates into CASSLLDTGELFF.

The chain uses TRBV2 and TRBJ1-3; D gene unclear. Germline CDR1 and CDR2: SNHLY and FYNNEI. This CDR3 contains 15 residues. V was cut by 4 bases and J by 3 bases, with 13 bases left in between. The CDR3 DNA follows: TGTGCCAGCAGTGGCTGGGCGGGGATTGGAAACACCATATATTTT. It specifies CASSGWAGIGNTIYF. Combining the CDR3 with reference TRBV2 and TRBJ1-3 gives the whole variable domain EPEVTQTPSHQVTQMGQEVILRCVPISNHLYFYWYRQILGQKVEFLVSFYNNEISEKSEIFDDQFSVERPDGSNFTLKIRSTKLEDSAMYFCASSGWAGIGNTIYFGEGSWLTVV.

The V gene is TRBV28, the J gene TRBJ1-1, with D perhaps TRBD1 (6 bases). The V and J ends lost 6 bases and 2 bases respectively, with 16 bases between them. CDR1 is MDHEN and CDR2 is SYDVKM in the germline V gene. The CDR3 sequence is 15 residues long. The CDR3 reads CASSRGWGGNTEAFF. In DNA form, the CDR3 reads TGTGCCAGCAGCCGAGGATGGGGGGGCAACACTGAAGCTTTCTTT.

The V and J genes are TRBV20-1 and TRBJ1-1; D might be TRBD1 (6 bases). The CDR3 loop spans 11 amino acids. The germline CDR1 and CDR2 sequences are DFQATT and SNEGSKA (reference sequence). Trimming took 3 bases from V and 6 from J, leaving 8 bases between them. The CDR3 DNA is TGCAGTGCTAGCGGGGGCCCTGAAGCTTTCTTT. Translating it yields CSASGGPEAFF.

The gene calls are TRBV28 and TRBJ1-5, with unresolved D. The CDR3 runs 14 residues. Trimming stripped 2 bases from V and 6 bases from J, with 11 bases between. Germline CDR1 reads MDHEN; CDR2 reads SYDVKM. CDR3 residues: CASSLVKWGQPQHF. Written as DNA, the CDR3 is TGTGCCAGCAGTTTAGTAAAGTGGGGTCAGCCCCAGCATTTT.

The V and J genes are TRBV9 and TRBJ2-6, with 7 bases fitting TRBD1. Per germline, CDR1 SGDLS and CDR2 YYNGEE. The CDR3 totals 15 residues. Trimming took 4 bases from V and 5 from J; bases not matched to a gene: 6. The CDR3 loop reads CASSPGGGRANVLTF. The CDR3 DNA reads as TGTGCCAGCAGCCCAGGGGGTGGTAGGGCCAACGTCCTGACTTTC.

The chain recombines TRBV5-1 with TRBJ1-1, with 10 bases identical to TRBD1. V lost 3 bases to trimming and J lost 4 bases; unmatched junction nucleotides: 6. The CDR3 runs to 15 residues. Germline CDR1 and CDR2: SGHRS and YFSETQ. Here the CDR3 DNA reads TGCGCCAGCAGCTCCGGGACAGGGGAGTTCACTGAAGCTTTCTTT. It translates to CASSSGTGEFTEAFF.

The chain has TRBV27 and TRBJ1-5; weak D call: TRBD1 (5 bases). Germline V gene sequence: CDR1 MNHEY, CDR2 SMNVEV (reference sequence). V shed 3 bases and J shed 3 bases, with 15 bases lying between them. This CDR3 region has 16 residues. CDR3 sequence (DNA): TGTGCCAGCAGTTTTCGGGCAGGGTTGGACAATCAGCCCCAGCATTTT. It encodes CASSFRAGLDNQPQHF.